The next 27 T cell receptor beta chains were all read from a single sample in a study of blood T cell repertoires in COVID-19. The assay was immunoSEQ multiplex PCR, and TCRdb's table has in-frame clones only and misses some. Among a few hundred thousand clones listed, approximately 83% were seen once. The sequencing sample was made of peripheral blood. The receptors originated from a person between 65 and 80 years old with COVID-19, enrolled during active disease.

The CDR3 sequence is CASSTLAGRYNEQFF. Written as DNA, the CDR3 is TGTGCCAGTAGTACCCTAGCGGGTCGTTACAATGAGCAGTTCTTC. The J gene is TRBJ2-1, the V gene TRBV19; 8 bases line up with TRBD2. The ends lost 4 bases at V and 4 bases at J; junction bases unmatched: 6. Germline V CDR1 and CDR2: LNHDA, SQIVND (reference sequence). The CDR3 covers 15 residues.

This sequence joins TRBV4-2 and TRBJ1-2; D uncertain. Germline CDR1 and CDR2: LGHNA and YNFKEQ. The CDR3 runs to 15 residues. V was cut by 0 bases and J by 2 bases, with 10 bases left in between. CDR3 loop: CASSQERRFNYGYTF. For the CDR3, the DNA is TGTGCCAGCAGCCAAGAGAGGCGGTTCAACTATGGCTACACCTTC.

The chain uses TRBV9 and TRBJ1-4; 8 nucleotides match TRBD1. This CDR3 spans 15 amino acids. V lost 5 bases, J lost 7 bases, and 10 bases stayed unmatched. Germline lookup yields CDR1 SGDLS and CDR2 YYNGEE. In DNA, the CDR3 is TGTGCCAGCAGTGAGCAGGGGGCGGCATCTGAAAAACTGTTTTTT. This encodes CASSEQGAASEKLFF.

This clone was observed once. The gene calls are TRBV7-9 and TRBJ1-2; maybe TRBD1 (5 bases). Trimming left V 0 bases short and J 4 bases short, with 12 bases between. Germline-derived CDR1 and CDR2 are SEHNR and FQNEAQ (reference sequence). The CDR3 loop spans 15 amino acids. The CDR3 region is CASSLAGGGLYGYTF. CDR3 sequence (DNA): TGTGCCAGCAGCTTAGCAGGCGGGGGACTCTATGGCTACACCTTC.

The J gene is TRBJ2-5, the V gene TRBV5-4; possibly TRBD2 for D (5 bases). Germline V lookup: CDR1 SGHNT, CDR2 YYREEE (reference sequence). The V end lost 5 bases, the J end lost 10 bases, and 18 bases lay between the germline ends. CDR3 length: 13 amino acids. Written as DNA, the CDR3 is TGTGCCAGCAGTCAGACTGGGAACCGGGACCAGTACTTC. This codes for CASSQTGNRDQYF.

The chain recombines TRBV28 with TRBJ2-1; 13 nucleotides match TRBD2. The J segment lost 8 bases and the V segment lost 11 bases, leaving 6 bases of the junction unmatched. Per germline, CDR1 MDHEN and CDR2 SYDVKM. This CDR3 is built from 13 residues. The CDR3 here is CAGRTSGSYEQFF. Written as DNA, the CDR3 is TGTGCCGGCCGGACTAGCGGGAGCTATGAGCAGTTCTTC.

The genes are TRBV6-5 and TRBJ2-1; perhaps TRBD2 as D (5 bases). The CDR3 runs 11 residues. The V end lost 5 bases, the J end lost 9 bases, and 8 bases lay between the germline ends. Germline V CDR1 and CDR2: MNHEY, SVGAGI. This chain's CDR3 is CASSTRGEQFF. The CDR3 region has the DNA TGTGCCAGCAGTACACGGGGTGAGCAGTTCTTC.

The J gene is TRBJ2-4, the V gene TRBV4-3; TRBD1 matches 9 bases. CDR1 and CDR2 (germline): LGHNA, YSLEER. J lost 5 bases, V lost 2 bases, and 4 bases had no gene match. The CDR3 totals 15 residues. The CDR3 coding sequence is TGCGCCAGCAGCCAAACAGGGGGCAGGGAAAACATTCAGTACTTC. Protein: CASSQTGGRENIQYF.

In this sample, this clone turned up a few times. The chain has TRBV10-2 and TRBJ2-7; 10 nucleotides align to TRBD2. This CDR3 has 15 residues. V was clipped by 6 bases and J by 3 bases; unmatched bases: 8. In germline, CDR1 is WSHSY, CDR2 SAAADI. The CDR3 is CASRANSGGLYEQYF. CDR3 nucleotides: TGCGCCAGCAGGGCTAATAGCGGGGGGCTCTACGAGCAGTACTTC.

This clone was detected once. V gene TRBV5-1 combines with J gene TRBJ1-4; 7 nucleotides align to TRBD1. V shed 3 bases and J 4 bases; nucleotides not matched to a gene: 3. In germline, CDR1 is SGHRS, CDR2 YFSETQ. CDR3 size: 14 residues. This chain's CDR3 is CASSSGTDNEKLFF. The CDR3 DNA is TGCGCCAGCAGCTCCGGGACAGATAATGAAAAACTGTTTTTT.

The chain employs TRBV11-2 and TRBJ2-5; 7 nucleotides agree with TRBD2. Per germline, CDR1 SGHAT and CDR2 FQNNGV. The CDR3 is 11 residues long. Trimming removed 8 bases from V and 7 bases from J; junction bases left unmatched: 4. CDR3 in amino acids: CASQGEGTQYF. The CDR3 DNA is TGTGCCAGCCAAGGGGAGGGGACCCAGTACTTC.

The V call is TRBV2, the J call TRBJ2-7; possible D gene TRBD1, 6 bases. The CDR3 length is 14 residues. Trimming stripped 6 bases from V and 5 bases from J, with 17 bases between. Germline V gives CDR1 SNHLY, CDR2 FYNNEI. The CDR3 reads CASRAGVMFDEQYF. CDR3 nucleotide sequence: TGTGCCAGCAGGGCAGGGGTGATGTTCGACGAGCAGTACTTC. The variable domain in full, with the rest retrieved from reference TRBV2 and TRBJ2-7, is EPEVTQTPSHQVTQMGQEVILRCVPISNHLYFYWYRQILGQKVEFLVSFYNNEISEKSEIFDDQFSVERPDGSNFTLKIRSTKLEDSAMYFCASRAGVMFDEQYFGPGTRLTVT.

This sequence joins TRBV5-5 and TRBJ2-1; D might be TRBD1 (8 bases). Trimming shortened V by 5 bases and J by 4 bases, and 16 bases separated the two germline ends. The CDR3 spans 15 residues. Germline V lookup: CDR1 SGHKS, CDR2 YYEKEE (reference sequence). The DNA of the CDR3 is TGTGCCAGCAGGGGGGGGACAGGAGAATACAATGAGCAGTTCTTC. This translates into CASRGGTGEYNEQFF.

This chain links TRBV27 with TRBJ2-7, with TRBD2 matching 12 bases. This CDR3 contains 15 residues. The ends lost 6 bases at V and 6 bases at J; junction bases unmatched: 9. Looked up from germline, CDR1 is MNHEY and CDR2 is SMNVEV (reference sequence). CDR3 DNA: TGTGCCAGCAGACAAACTAGCGGGGGGCTCGTCGAGCAGTACTTC. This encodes CASRQTSGGLVEQYF.

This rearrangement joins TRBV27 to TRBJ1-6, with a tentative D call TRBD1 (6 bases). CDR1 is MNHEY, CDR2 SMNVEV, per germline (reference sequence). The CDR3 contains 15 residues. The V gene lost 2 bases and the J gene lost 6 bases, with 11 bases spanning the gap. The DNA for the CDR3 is TGTGCCAGCAGTTTACAGGGGCCGGGTAATTCACCCCTCCACTTT. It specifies CASSLQGPGNSPLHF.

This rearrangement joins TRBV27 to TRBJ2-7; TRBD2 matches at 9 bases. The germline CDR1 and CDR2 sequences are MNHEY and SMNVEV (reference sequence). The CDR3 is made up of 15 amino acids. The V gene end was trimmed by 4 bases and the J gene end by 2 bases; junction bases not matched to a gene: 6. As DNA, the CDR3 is TGTGCCAGCAGTTACTCTAGCGGGGCGCCCTACGAGCAGTACTTC. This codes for CASSYSSGAPYEQYF.

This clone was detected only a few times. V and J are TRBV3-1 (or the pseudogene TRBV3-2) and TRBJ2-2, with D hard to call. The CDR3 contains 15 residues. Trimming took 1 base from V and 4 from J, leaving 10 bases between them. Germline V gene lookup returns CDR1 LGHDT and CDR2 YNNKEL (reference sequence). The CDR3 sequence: CASSQGQSGTGELFF. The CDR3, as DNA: TGTGCCAGCAGCCAAGGGCAGTCGGGCACCGGGGAGCTGTTTTTT.

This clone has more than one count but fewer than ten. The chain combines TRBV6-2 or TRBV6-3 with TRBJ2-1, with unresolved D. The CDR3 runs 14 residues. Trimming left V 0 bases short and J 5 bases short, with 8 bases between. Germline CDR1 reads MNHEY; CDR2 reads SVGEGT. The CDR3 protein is CASSYSQVNNEQFF. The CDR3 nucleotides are TGTGCCAGCAGTTACTCGCAGGTAAACAATGAGCAGTTCTTC.

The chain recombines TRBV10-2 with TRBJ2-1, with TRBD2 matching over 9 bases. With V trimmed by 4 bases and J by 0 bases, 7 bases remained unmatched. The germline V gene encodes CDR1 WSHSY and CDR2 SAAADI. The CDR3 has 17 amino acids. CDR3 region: CASSVGSGGSSYNEQFF. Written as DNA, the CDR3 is TGCGCCAGCAGTGTGGGAAGCGGGGGGAGCTCCTACAATGAGCAGTTCTTC.

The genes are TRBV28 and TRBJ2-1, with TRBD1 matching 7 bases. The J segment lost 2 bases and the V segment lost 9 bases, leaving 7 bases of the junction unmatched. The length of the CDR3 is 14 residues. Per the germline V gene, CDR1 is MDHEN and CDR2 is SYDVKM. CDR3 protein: CASSQTGTYNEQFF. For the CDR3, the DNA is TGTGCCAGTTCTCAGACAGGGACCTACAATGAGCAGTTCTTC.

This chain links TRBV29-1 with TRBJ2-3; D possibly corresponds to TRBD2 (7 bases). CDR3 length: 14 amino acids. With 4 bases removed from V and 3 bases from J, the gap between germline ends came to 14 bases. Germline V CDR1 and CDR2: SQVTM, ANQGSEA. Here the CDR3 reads CSVVGGGATDTQYF. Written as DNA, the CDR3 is TGCAGCGTTGTAGGGGGGGGTGCTACAGATACGCAGTATTTT.

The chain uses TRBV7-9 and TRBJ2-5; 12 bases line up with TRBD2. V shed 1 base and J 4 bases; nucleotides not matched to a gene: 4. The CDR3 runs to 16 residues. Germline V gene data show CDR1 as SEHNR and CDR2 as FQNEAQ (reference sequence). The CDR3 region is CASSLDLAGGPETQYF. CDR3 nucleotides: TGTGCCAGCAGCTTAGACCTAGCGGGAGGGCCAGAGACCCAGTACTTC.

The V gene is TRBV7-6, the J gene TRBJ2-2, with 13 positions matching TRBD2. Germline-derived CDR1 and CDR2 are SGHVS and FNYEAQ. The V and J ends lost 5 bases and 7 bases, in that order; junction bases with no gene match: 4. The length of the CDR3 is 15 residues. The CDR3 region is CASSRGLAGLGELFF. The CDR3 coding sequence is TGTGCCAGCAGCAGGGGACTAGCGGGACTCGGGGAGCTGTTTTTT.

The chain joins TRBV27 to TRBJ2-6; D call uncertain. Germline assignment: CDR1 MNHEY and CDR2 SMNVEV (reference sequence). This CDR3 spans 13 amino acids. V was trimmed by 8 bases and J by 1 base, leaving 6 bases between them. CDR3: CASQISGANVLTF. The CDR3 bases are TGTGCCAGCCAGATATCTGGGGCCAACGTCCTGACTTTC.

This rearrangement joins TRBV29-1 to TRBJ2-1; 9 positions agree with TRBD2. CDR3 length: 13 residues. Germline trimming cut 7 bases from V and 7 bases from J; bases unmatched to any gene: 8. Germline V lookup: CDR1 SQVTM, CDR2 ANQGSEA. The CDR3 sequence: CSAISGSQNEQFF. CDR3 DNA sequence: TGCAGCGCCATTAGCGGGAGTCAGAATGAGCAGTTCTTC.

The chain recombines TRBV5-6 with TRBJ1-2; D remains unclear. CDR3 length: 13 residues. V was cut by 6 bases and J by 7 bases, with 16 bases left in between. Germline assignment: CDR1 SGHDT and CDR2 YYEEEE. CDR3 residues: CASKSDFSGGYTF. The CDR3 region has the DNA TGTGCCAGCAAAAGTGACTTCTCGGGTGGCTACACCTTC.

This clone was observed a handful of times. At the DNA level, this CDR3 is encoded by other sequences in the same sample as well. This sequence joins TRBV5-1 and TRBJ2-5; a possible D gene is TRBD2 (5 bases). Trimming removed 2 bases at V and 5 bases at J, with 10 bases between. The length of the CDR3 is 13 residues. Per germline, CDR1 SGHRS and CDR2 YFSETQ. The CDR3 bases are TGCGCCAGCAGCTTCAATGGGGAGGAGACCCAGTACTTC. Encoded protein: CASSFNGEETQYF.